This TCR beta chain derives from a study of T cells after yellow fever vaccination (dated by TCRdb to between 2018 and 2021). Background on the whole study: Libraries from fractions with low cell numbers were prepared with the SMART-Seq v4 Ultra Low Input RNA kit. Bulk TCR alpha and beta repertoires were sequenced longitudinally to track T-cell clones before and after primary and booster YFV17D yellow fever vaccination. Two healthy male donors made up the cohort, one aged 18 to 29 years and the other aged 30 to 40 years. Blood samples were taken at several timepoints before and after primary and secondary immunization, and bulk PBMC replicates and cell subsets were isolated. Study-wide conclusions, independent of this receptor: The secondary T-cell response was weaker than the primary response but faster, peaking on day 5 instead of day 15. A small share of clonotypes occurred in both CD4 and CD8 compartments, likely arising from convergent recombination. Because the study included only a couple of donors, the extent to which the findings can be generalized is limited. Computational filtering was needed because FACS-sorted repertoires could contain abundant contaminating clonotypes from the bulk population. After the booster, most clones that had expanded after primary vaccination were detected again (about 97% of CD4 and around nine tenths of CD8), suggesting broad maintenance of memory.

In light of the paper, this sample's treatment or condition label describes: live attenuated yellow fever vaccine strain. A standard Ficoll-Paque protocol was used to isolate PBMCs from peripheral blood. Dynabeads CD4 and CD8 positive selection kits were used to isolate the CD4 and CD8 T-cell fractions. TriZol was used to extract RNA from bulk PBMCs, from CD4 and CD8 fractions, and from dextramer-positive and dextramer-negative fractions. V is shortened by 7 bases, J by 5 bases, and the region joining them spans 21 bases. The CDR3 covers 15 residues, taking in both the cysteine and the phenylalanine. Only the CDR3 part of the read is kept: 45 bases, read in frame from the first base. The germline V gene gives CDR1 as SQVTM and CDR2 as ANQGSEA. TCR cDNA was synthesized by 5'RACE template switching, which introduced a universal primer site and unique molecular identifiers. Priming of cDNA synthesis was performed from both the TCR alpha and TCR beta constant segments. Library amplification used two PCR steps, and the second PCR step added sample barcodes and sequencing adapters. Libraries were sequenced on Illumina HiSeq 2500 (2x100 bp) or NovaSeq (2x150 bp). Regarding the original processing steps: Demultiplexing of reads and collapsing into UMI consensus sequences were performed with MIGEC, and V(D)J alignment was carried out with MiXCR. Vaccine-responding clonotypes were identified with edgeR using replicate PBMC samples, with FDR below 0.01 and a log2 fold change above 5 up to day 15 being required. Bulk clonotypes were assigned CD4 or CD8 identity according to which sequenced CD4 or CD8 repertoire held them at higher abundance. TCRdb trimmed the raw reads at Q25, called clones with MiXCR and kept productive beta chains. For every CDR3 protein sequence, its rows merge into one entry that carries the most common genes and DNA. The V and J calls reflect TCRdb's pipeline rather than the authors' work. Recorded for this sample are some 70,000 distinct CDR3 sequences; 6.5% of them occurred a single time. Roughly 35% of the sample is in the top ten clones.

This clonotype was seen many times. Its target antigen remains unknown. No per-base quality is available; no much larger clone lies one base away. This receptor was identified in a man younger than 30 who received the YFV17D yellow fever vaccine. This chain joins TRBV29-1 to TRBJ2-1; confidence is insufficient to name the D gene. The input for sequencing was CD8+ T cells sorted from PBMCs, taken about 41 days after the first yellow fever vaccination. The nucleotide sequence reads as follows: TGCAGCGCCCTCCCGGTTATGCGGACCAACAATGAGCAGTTCTTC. This encodes CSALPVMRTNNEQFF.